What follows are 18 T cell receptor beta chains derived from one specimen sequenced in a study of cytomegalovirus exposure and HLA in healthy donors. The PCR employed 60 Vbeta primers together with 13 Jbeta primers. The data were produced by immunoSEQ multiplex PCR, yet TCRdb's version contains in-frame clones alone and is incomplete. The sample lists about 150,000 clones, about 83% seen once, with about 4% in the top ten. The sequencing sample was made of PBMCs. These TCRs come from a woman aged 40 to 50 in good health and CMV-seronegative.

The V gene is TRBV4-2, the J gene TRBJ1-2; 7 nucleotides agree with TRBD1. With V trimmed by 1 base and J by 7 bases, 6 bases remained unmatched. The CDR3 is 14 amino acids. In germline, CDR1 is LGHNA, CDR2 YNFKEQ. The CDR3 region is CASSQAEGASGYTF. In DNA form, the CDR3 reads TGTGCCAGCAGCCAAGCAGAGGGGGCGAGTGGCTACACCTTC.

J is TRBJ2-1 and V is TRBV7-9; the D gene is possibly TRBD2 (5 bases). The CDR3 contains 13 residues. CDR1 and CDR2 (germline): SEHNR, FQNEAQ (reference sequence). V lost 2 bases, J lost 8 bases, and 10 bases lay in between. CDR3 sequence (DNA): TGTGCCAGCAGCTTAAGGGAGTTATATGAGCAGTTCTTC. This codes for CASSLRELYEQFF.

This chain joins TRBV11-3 and TRBJ2-7, with D tentatively TRBD2 (5 bases). Germline lookup yields CDR1 SGHNT and CDR2 YENEEA. The V gene lost 5 bases and the J gene lost 1 base, with 9 bases spanning the gap. CDR3 length equals 13 residues. In nucleotides, the CDR3 is TGTGCCAGCAGCCGCGGGTGGTCCTACGAGCAGTACTTC. Encoded protein: CASSRGWSYEQYF. The full variable domain, rest sourced from reference TRBV11-3 and TRBJ2-7, is EAGVVQSPRYKIIEKKQPVAFWCNPISGHNTLYWYLQNLGQGPELLIRYENEEAVDDSQLPKDRFSAERLKGVDSTLKIQPAELGDSAVYLCASSRGWSYEQYFGPGTRLTVT.

This chain links TRBV27 with TRBJ1-5; the D is unclear. The CDR3 sequence is 17 residues long. Trimming removed 4 bases at V and 0 bases at J, with 16 bases between. The germline V gene encodes CDR1 MNHEY and CDR2 SMNVEV (reference sequence). CDR3 loop: CASSSGGGGYSNQPQHF. CDR3 sequence (DNA): TGTGCCAGCAGTTCGGGCGGTGGAGGATATAGCAATCAGCCCCAGCATTTT.

This clone has a single count. This chain uses TRBV6-6 with TRBJ2-1; TRBD2 agrees at 10 bases. V was pared by 6 bases and J by 7 bases, with 9 bases of the junction left unmatched. CDR3 length equals 15 residues. Germline V gives CDR1 MNHNY, CDR2 SVGAGI (reference sequence). Here the CDR3 reads CASSPYTSGNNEQFF. The CDR3 nucleotides read TGTGCCAGCAGCCCATACACTAGCGGGAATAATGAGCAGTTCTTC.

The V gene is TRBV5-1, the J gene TRBJ2-4; 8 bases line up with TRBD2. V was pared by 4 bases and J by 0 bases, with 9 bases of the junction left unmatched. The CDR3 sequence is 17 residues long. The germline gives CDR1 SGHRS, CDR2 YFSETQ. CDR3 DNA sequence: TGCGCCAGCAGCCCCTCAGGTAGCGGGGTAGCCAAAAACATTCAGTACTTC. Amino acid sequence: CASSPSGSGVAKNIQYF.

The chain combines TRBV6-5 with TRBJ2-5; 8 bases align to TRBD1. J gave up 3 bases and V 6 bases, and 9 bases lay outside the gene matches. Germline CDR1 and CDR2: MNHEY and SVGAGI. The CDR3 loop spans 15 amino acids. CDR3 coding DNA: TGTGCCAGCAGCCCTGCCTGGGACAGGAAAGAGACCCAGTACTTC. Translation gives CASSPAWDRKETQYF.

This sequence joins TRBV7-8 and TRBJ1-6, with D hard to call. The germline CDR1 and CDR2 sequences are SGHVS and FQNEAQ. Trimming pared 5 bases from V and 7 bases from J, leaving 15 bases between. This CDR3 is 15 amino acids long. The CDR3 DNA reads as TGTGCCAGCAGCGCCCTCGGGAACGGGAATTCACCCCTCCACTTT. As protein: CASSALGNGNSPLHF.

This clone was recorded once. The chain has TRBV11-3 and TRBJ2-3; the match to TRBD2 covers 8 bases. The CDR3 extends over 17 amino acids. The ends lost 6 bases at V and 5 bases at J; junction bases unmatched: 16. CDR1 SGHNT and CDR2 YENEEA come from the germline V gene. CDR3 residues: CASSHRTGGRARDTQYF. In DNA form, the CDR3 reads TGTGCCAGCAGTCATAGGACGGGGGGGAGAGCGAGAGATACGCAGTATTTT.

This chain joins TRBV7-2 and TRBJ2-3, with 13 bases fitting TRBD2. Germline V CDR1 and CDR2: SGHTA, FQGNSA. This CDR3 has 16 amino acids. The junction had 1 base not matched to a gene; V was cut back by 1 base and J by 3 bases. CDR3 sequence: CASSLGGLAGTDTQYF. In DNA, the CDR3 is TGTGCCAGCAGCTTAGGGGGACTAGCGGGGACAGATACGCAGTATTTT.

The chain employs TRBV9 and TRBJ2-1, with 10 bases lining up with TRBD2. The CDR3 consists of 13 residues. After removal of 3 bases from V and 7 bases from J, the junction contained 1 base not matched to a gene. Germline lookup yields CDR1 SGDLS and CDR2 YYNGEE. The chain's CDR3 is CASSGLAGNEQFF. For the CDR3, the DNA is TGTGCCAGCAGCGGACTAGCGGGTAATGAGCAGTTCTTC.

Worth noting for this clone: A junction boundary mismatches the germline segment, possibly from a read error. The chain carries TRBV2 and TRBJ1-2; D ambiguous. The V gene's germline CDR1 is SNHLY and CDR2 FYNNEI. The CDR3 has 13 residues. CDR3 sequence (DNA): TGTGCCAGCAGCGAAGGGAGGGCCCGAGGCTACACCTTC. Protein product: CASSEGRARGYTF.

This chain links TRBV7-6 with TRBJ1-6, with D possibly matching TRBD1 (5 bases). V lost 1 base and J 3 bases, leaving 13 bases between the germline ends. This CDR3 has 17 amino acids. Looked up from germline, CDR1 is SGHVS and CDR2 is FNYEAQ. The CDR3 coding sequence is TGTGCCAGCAGCTTAGGTCCCCCGCAGGGCTATAATTCACCCCTCCACTTT. It translates to CASSLGPPQGYNSPLHF.

This clone was seen a single time. This chain links TRBV7-2 with TRBJ2-7; the D gene is possibly TRBD2 (6 bases). Per germline, CDR1 SGHTA and CDR2 FQGNSA. CDR3 length equals 12 residues. Trimming removed 3 bases at V and 6 bases at J, with 9 bases between. This CDR3 reads CASSFFGGEQYF. CDR3 DNA sequence: TGTGCCAGCAGCTTCTTCGGGGGCGAGCAGTACTTC.

DNA of the CDR3: TGCGCCAGCAGCTTGAACAGCCAAACCTCTGGAAACACCATATATTTT. Its translation is CASSLNSQTSGNTIYF. The rearrangement links TRBV5-1 to TRBJ1-3; D unresolved. This CDR3 is built from 16 residues. Germline V lookup: CDR1 SGHRS, CDR2 YFSETQ. V was trimmed by 1 base and J by 0 bases, leaving 11 bases between them. Combining the CDR3 with reference TRBV5-1 and TRBJ1-3 gives the whole variable domain KAGVTQTPRYLIKTRGQQVTLSCSPISGHRSVSWYQQTPGQGLQFLFEYFSETQRNKGNFPGRFSGRQFSNSRSEMNVSTLELGDSALYLCASSLNSQTSGNTIYFGEGSWLTVV.

The chain has TRBV5-4 and TRBJ2-1; TRBD2 aligns across 7 bases. Germline CDR1 is SGHNT and CDR2 is YYREEE (reference sequence). V was pared by 4 bases and J by 4 bases, with 11 bases of the junction left unmatched. This CDR3 has 16 amino acids. The CDR3 DNA follows: TGTGCCAGCAGCCGGGAGGCCCTTGAACGGTACAATGAGCAGTTCTTC. Translation gives CASSREALERYNEQFF.

The genes are TRBV5-6 and TRBJ1-2; D uncertain. V was shortened by 1 base and J by 3 bases, with 7 bases between the two germline ends. CDR1 is SGHDT, CDR2 YYEEEE, per germline. The CDR3 contains 13 residues. CDR3 protein: CASSLQRDYGYTF. In DNA, the CDR3 is TGTGCCAGCAGCTTGCAGAGGGACTATGGCTACACCTTC.

This sequence joins TRBV4-2 and TRBJ2-7; D is ambiguous. The CDR3 spans 13 residues. Trimming cost V 0 bases and J 4 bases, with 7 bases left between them. Germline V gene sequence: CDR1 LGHNA, CDR2 YNFKEQ. The CDR3 sequence: CASSQDLSYEQYF. CDR3 sequence (DNA): TGTGCCAGCAGCCAAGATTTGAGTTACGAGCAGTACTTC.